The 16 T cell receptor beta chains below come from one sample, sequenced in a study of blood T cell repertoires in COVID-19. The table came from immunoSEQ multiplex PCR; TCRdb's copy has only in-frame clones and leaves some out. The sample records tens of thousands of clones, 79% being singletons. Specimen: peripheral blood. These receptor sequences come from a human donor in a cohort sampled during active COVID-19.

The gene calls are TRBV2 and TRBJ2-7, with 10 bases fitting TRBD2. This CDR3 is built from 16 residues. Germline CDR1 SNHLY, CDR2 FYNNEI. Unmatched junction bases numbered 11, after V lost 7 bases and J lost 2 bases. CDR3 residues: CASTSASGGYTYEQYF. CDR3 coding DNA: TGTGCCAGCACCTCGGCTAGCGGGGGATACACCTACGAGCAGTACTTC.

The CDR3 nucleotides are TGCGCCAGCAGTGAGTACGCTAGCGGGGGCTCCTACGAGCAGTACTTC. Encoded protein: CASSEYASGGSYEQYF. The chain combines TRBV10-1 with TRBJ2-7, with TRBD2 identical over 10 bases. The germline V gene has CDR1 WNHNN and CDR2 SYGVQD (reference sequence). The CDR3 sequence is 16 residues long. With 1 base clipped from V and 0 bases from J, the junction kept 3 bases outside the gene matches.

V is TRBV2 and J is TRBJ2-1, with unresolved D. Germline CDR1 SNHLY, CDR2 FYNNEI. Trimming cost V 6 bases and J 7 bases, with 10 bases left between them. This CDR3 is 12 amino acids long. The CDR3 bases are TGTGCCAGCAGCCTTCTCGGGAATGAGCAGTTCTTC. Residues: CASSLLGNEQFF.

V usage is TRBV14 and J usage is TRBJ2-1; no firm D call. The V gene's germline CDR1 is SGHDN and CDR2 FVKESK. CDR3 length equals 12 residues. Trimming removed 1 base from V and 9 bases from J, with 7 bases in between. CDR3 in DNA: TGTGCCAGCAGCCAAGGAACTGGTGAGCAGTTCTTC. This gives the protein CASSQGTGEQFF. Variable domain in full (rest from reference TRBV14 and TRBJ2-1): EAGVTQFPSHSVIEKGQTVTLRCDPISGHDNLYWYRRVMGKEIKFLLHFVKESKQDESGMPNNRFLAERTGGTYSTLKVQPAELEDSGVYFCASSQGTGEQFFGPGTRLTVL.

V usage is TRBV3-1 (or the pseudogene TRBV3-2) and J usage is TRBJ2-2; 10 bases line up with TRBD1. The CDR3 runs 16 residues. CDR1 and CDR2 (germline): LGHDT, YNNKEL (reference sequence). The V segment lost 4 bases and the J segment 4 bases; nucleotides outside the gene matches: 6. CDR3 nucleotides: TGTGCCAGCAGCCGAACGGGACAGGGGACCACCGGGGAGCTGTTTTTT. It encodes CASSRTGQGTTGELFF.

The V and J genes are TRBV9 and TRBJ2-2; 14 bases align to TRBD2. After removal of 1 base from V and 0 bases from J, the junction contained 11 bases not matched to a gene. The CDR3 extends over 21 amino acids. CDR1 is SGDLS and CDR2 is YYNGEE in the germline V gene. CDR3 amino acids: CASSVLPFGLAGGTNTGELFF. The CDR3 DNA follows: TGTGCCAGCAGCGTACTCCCCTTTGGACTAGCGGGGGGCACGAACACCGGGGAGCTGTTTTTT.

The chain joins TRBV13 to TRBJ1-2; 7 bases line up with TRBD1. The CDR3 loop spans 13 amino acids. J was trimmed by 7 bases and V by 5 bases; bases with no gene match: 7. CDR1 is PRHDT, CDR2 FYEKMQ, per germline (reference sequence). Here the CDR3 DNA reads TGTGCCAGCAGCCCGAGACAGGGAAGTGGCTACACCTTC. Translating it yields CASSPRQGSGYTF.

The chain uses TRBV3-1 (or the pseudogene TRBV3-2) and TRBJ2-3; 7 bases are a match to TRBD2. The germline V gene has CDR1 LGHDT and CDR2 YNNKEL (reference sequence). CDR3 size: 15 residues. The V gene end was trimmed by 1 base and the J gene end by 5 bases; junction bases not matched to a gene: 6. CDR3 in DNA: TGTGCCAGCAGCCAAGGGAGCGGGATGGGAGATACGCAGTATTTT. It is translated as CASSQGSGMGDTQYF.

The chain employs TRBV18 and TRBJ2-7, with 7 bases lining up with TRBD1. V lost 0 bases, J lost 7 bases, and 9 bases stayed unmatched. The CDR3 has 15 amino acids. Per germline, CDR1 KGHSH and CDR2 LQKENI. The CDR3 DNA follows: TGTGCCAGCTCACCACCTCGGGACAGCCATTGGGAGCAGTACTTC. Translated: CASSPPRDSHWEQYF.

This sequence joins TRBV10-2 and TRBJ2-1; D is possibly TRBD2 (5 bases). Germline CDR1 WSHSY, CDR2 SAAADI. Trimming removed 6 bases from V and 3 bases from J, with 6 bases in between. The CDR3 extends over 12 amino acids. The CDR3 DNA reads as TGCGCCAGCAGGGACTTCTACAATGAGCAGTTCTTC. Its protein product is CASRDFYNEQFF.

The J gene is TRBJ1-5, the V gene TRBV19; D is ambiguous. Trimming cost V 5 bases and J 6 bases, with 17 bases left between them. Looked up from germline, CDR1 is LNHDA and CDR2 is SQIVND (reference sequence). This CDR3 spans 15 amino acids. The CDR3 is CASSPRGEVVQPQHF. The CDR3 DNA reads TGTGCCAGTAGTCCCCGCGGGGAGGTAGTTCAGCCCCAGCATTTT.

The V call is TRBV19, the J call TRBJ2-7; a possible D gene is TRBD2 (6 bases). CDR3 length: 13 residues. V lost 3 bases, J lost 7 bases, and 13 bases lay in between. The germline gives CDR1 LNHDA, CDR2 SQIVND (reference sequence). The chain's CDR3 is CASSMSYSGEQYF. CDR3 DNA: TGTGCCAGTAGTATGTCATATAGCGGTGAGCAGTACTTC.

The gene calls are TRBV27 and TRBJ2-5; 13 bases align to TRBD2. Germline CDR1 and CDR2: MNHEY and SMNVEV (reference sequence). This CDR3 has 17 residues. J was trimmed by 1 base and V by 2 bases; bases with no gene match: 4. The CDR3 loop is CASSLPRTSGGQETQYF. CDR3 coding DNA: TGTGCCAGCAGTTTACCACGGACTAGCGGGGGCCAAGAGACCCAGTACTTC.

The chain carries TRBV19 and TRBJ2-5; tentative D call: TRBD1 (5 bases). The CDR3 consists of 12 residues. V lost 6 bases and J 4 bases, leaving 9 bases between the germline ends. Germline assignment: CDR1 LNHDA and CDR2 SQIVND (reference sequence). In DNA, the CDR3 is TGTGCCAGTAGCCAGGGCCGAGAGACCCAGTACTTC. It yields the protein CASSQGRETQYF.

The genes are TRBV5-1 and TRBJ1-2; TRBD1 matches at 10 bases. CDR1 SGHRS and CDR2 YFSETQ come from the germline V gene. With V trimmed by 4 bases and J by 6 bases, 15 bases remained unmatched. CDR3 length: 17 amino acids. CDR3 residues: CASSITLARQGADGYTF. CDR3 sequence (DNA): TGCGCCAGCAGCATAACCCTAGCGAGACAGGGGGCGGATGGCTACACCTTC.

This clone was seen many times. This rearrangement joins TRBV18 to TRBJ1-5; D remains ambiguous. The CDR3 has 15 amino acids. V was clipped by 5 bases and J by 5 bases, with 16 bases between them. Germline CDR1 reads KGHSH; CDR2 reads LQKENI. CDR3 residues: CASSSGPLGDQPQHF. CDR3 coding DNA: TGTGCCAGCTCATCCGGACCACTAGGCGATCAGCCCCAGCATTTT. Full variable domain (rest looked up from reference TRBV18 and TRBJ1-5): NAGVMQNPRHLVRRRGQEARLRCSPMKGHSHVYWYRQLPEEGLKFMVYLQKENIIDESGMPKERFSAEFPKEGPSILRIQQVVRGDSAAYFCASSSGPLGDQPQHFGDGTRLSIL.